This entry concerns a single TCR beta chain. Antigen specificity is unknown. This cohort consisted of healthy bone marrow donors. Donors had nominal health at sampling but likely had unrecorded immune exposures. These data belong to a study of cytomegalovirus exposure and HLA in healthy donors. Turning to the study itself: Previous work identified roughly 120 million unique TCR beta sequences from around 180 million T cells.

Germline V gene lookup returns CDR1 MNHEY and CDR2 SVGAGI. The CDR3 is 15 amino acids. Losses at the gene ends were 6 bases for V and 6 bases for J; bases not matched to a gene: 7. It was with 60 Vbeta and 13 Jbeta primers that the PCR ran. TCRdb keeps only in-frame clones here, not all; method: immunoSEQ multiplex PCR. The profile covers over 130,000 clones, with about 80% appearing a single time and 1.5% to 2% taken by the ten largest. Findings and limits, study-wide: When presence/absence was analysed, sequencing depth was taken to be roughly uniform across donors.

Sequenced material: PBMCs. The source is a man between 40 and 49 years old in good health and CMV-seronegative. The genes are TRBV6-5 and TRBJ2-1; 11 bases fit TRBD2. The CDR3 loop reads CASSRSGGARNEQFF. DNA of the CDR3: TGTGCCAGCAGCCGTAGCGGGGGGGCGCGCAATGAGCAGTTCTTC.